The 18 T cell receptor beta chains in this list originate from one sample, sequenced in a study of shared clonotypes between healthy human individuals. The table came from immunoSEQ multiplex PCR; TCRdb's copy has only in-frame clones and leaves some out. The table includes more than 2,000,000 clones, roughly nine tenths detected once. Input material: naive CD4+ T cells sorted from blood. Subset denoted: CD45RA+ positively selected. The receptors were sampled from a man in his late teens or twenties in good health.

This chain links TRBV5-1 with TRBJ2-1; D unclear. Trimming removed 0 bases from V and 3 bases from J, with 7 bases in between. CDR3 length: 14 residues. The germline V gene encodes CDR1 SGHRS and CDR2 YFSETQ. In DNA, the CDR3 is TGCGCCAGCAGCTTGGGCAGGTACTACAATGAGCAGTTCTTC. This translates into CASSLGRYYNEQFF.

The chain couples TRBV6-5 to TRBJ1-6; no clear D. The CDR3 contains 15 residues. CDR1 MNHEY and CDR2 SVGAGI come from the germline V gene. V shed 6 bases and J shed 10 bases, with 19 bases lying between them. CDR3 in amino acids: CASRPAAWVYSPLHF. In DNA, the CDR3 is TGTGCCAGCAGGCCAGCGGCATGGGTATACTCACCCCTCCACTTT.

The chain recombines TRBV10-1 with TRBJ2-7; D is perhaps TRBD1 (5 bases). Per the germline V gene, CDR1 is WNHNN and CDR2 is SYGVQD (reference sequence). The ends were cut back, 0 bases at V and 2 bases at J, with 8 bases in the middle. The CDR3 consists of 14 residues. In DNA form, the CDR3 reads TGCGCCAGCAGTGAGTCAGGGGCCCCCTACGAGCAGTACTTC. This encodes CASSESGAPYEQYF.

This clone was found a few times. The V call is TRBV6-5, the J call TRBJ1-1; D unclear. CDR3 length: 12 residues. Germline V gene data show CDR1 as MNHEY and CDR2 as SVGAGI. Between the trimmed V and J ends, which lost 11 bases and 1 base, there was a span of 11 bases. The CDR3 nucleotides read TGTGCCTCCGGTCGGGAGAACACTGAAGCTTTCTTT. It yields the protein CASGRENTEAFF.

In nucleotides, the CDR3 is TGTGCCAGCAGTTACTTCGGGCGCCCGGGAGGCTACACCTTC. Protein sequence: CASSYFGRPGGYTF. The V gene is TRBV6-5, the J gene TRBJ1-2; no definite D call. The CDR3 has 14 residues. Deletions cut 1 base from V and 8 bases from J, with 14 bases between. Germline assignment: CDR1 MNHEY and CDR2 SVGAGI.

This sequence joins TRBV19 and TRBJ2-2; the match to TRBD1 covers 7 bases. The germline V gene encodes CDR1 LNHDA and CDR2 SQIVND (reference sequence). The V and J ends lost 7 bases and 5 bases, in that order; junction bases with no gene match: 19. This CDR3 spans 18 amino acids. CDR3 sequence reads: CASTTFPQRDRHTGELFF. DNA of the CDR3: TGTGCCAGTACTACTTTCCCTCAAAGGGACAGACATACCGGGGAGCTGTTTTTT.

V usage is TRBV10-1 and J usage is TRBJ2-7; TRBD2 is a possible D gene (6 bases). V dropped 9 bases and J dropped 7 bases, with 19 bases sitting between them. The CDR3 extends over 13 amino acids. Germline assignment: CDR1 WNHNN and CDR2 SYGVQD (reference sequence). The CDR3: CASSGDLAGEQYF. CDR3 bases: TGCGCCAGTTCGGGAGATCTGGCCGGGGAGCAGTACTTC.

The V and J genes are TRBV7-2 and TRBJ1-6; D is possibly TRBD1 (6 bases). This CDR3 spans 13 amino acids. Looked up from germline, CDR1 is SGHTA and CDR2 is FQGNSA. Deletions cut 0 bases from V and 17 bases from J, with 14 bases between. The CDR3 DNA follows: TGTGCCAGCAGCTTAGCAGACAGGAAGACGGTCCACTTT. Its protein product is CASSLADRKTVHF.

Concerning this clone itself: The sample contains more than one DNA sequence encoding this CDR3. The chain is built from TRBV6-5 and TRBJ1-1; D gene uncertain. The CDR3 sequence is 14 residues long. Trimming removed 0 bases from V and 3 bases from J, with 8 bases in between. Germline V gene sequence: CDR1 MNHEY, CDR2 SVGAGI. This chain's CDR3 is CASSYSSRDTEAFF. The CDR3 bases are TGTGCCAGCAGTTACTCGAGTAGAGACACTGAAGCTTTCTTT.

The CDR3 reads CASSQGPAGELFF. The CDR3 region has the DNA TGCGCCAGCAGCCAAGGACCCGCCGGGGAGCTGTTTTTT. This chain uses TRBV4-3 with TRBJ2-2; D is unclear. The CDR3 extends over 13 amino acids. The germline CDR1 and CDR2 sequences are LGHNA and YSLEER. V was cut by 1 base and J by 6 bases, with 6 bases left in between.

This clone showed up just once. The chain is built from TRBV7-9 and TRBJ1-4; D remains ambiguous. Between the trimmed V and J ends, which lost 3 bases and 0 bases, there was a span of 8 bases. Germline lookup yields CDR1 SEHNR and CDR2 FQNEAQ (reference sequence). CDR3 length: 15 residues. The CDR3 is CASSFSRTTNEKLFF. The CDR3, as DNA: TGTGCCAGCAGCTTCAGCAGGACAACTAATGAAAAACTGTTTTTT.

V usage is TRBV30 and J usage is TRBJ1-3; D is uncertain. The CDR3 loop spans 12 amino acids. Germline CDR1 GTSNPN, CDR2 SVGIG (reference sequence). V was cut by 3 bases and J by 4 bases, with 7 bases left in between. CDR3 nucleotide sequence: TGTGCCTGGAGACCTCAGGGAAACACCATATATTTT. As protein: CAWRPQGNTIYF.

The chain combines TRBV9 with TRBJ1-2, with 7 bases lining up with TRBD1. The CDR3 totals 17 residues. The trim removed 3 bases at V and 0 bases at J, leaving 11 bases unmatched. Germline CDR1 SGDLS, CDR2 YYNGEE. The CDR3 region has the DNA TGTGCCAGCAGCGAGAGGGGGCCCAGGGAAGCTAACTATGGCTACACCTTC. As protein: CASSERGPREANYGYTF.

The CDR3 nucleotides read TGTGCCAGCAGCCACACCCTGGCAGGGGTCGCGAAACTGTTTTTT. Residues: CASSHTLAGVAKLFF. The rearrangement links TRBV11-2 to TRBJ1-4, with D perhaps matching TRBD1 (6 bases). Germline assignment: CDR1 SGHAT and CDR2 FQNNGV. The CDR3 loop spans 15 amino acids. With 5 bases removed from V and 11 bases from J, the gap between germline ends came to 21 bases.

This chain uses TRBV10-3 with TRBJ1-2; D is unclear. The V end was cut by 4 bases, the J end by 6 bases, with 9 bases between. The germline gives CDR1 ENHRY, CDR2 SYGVKD. This CDR3 comprises 12 residues. CDR3 in DNA: TGTGCCATCAGTGTTGGGCTAGATGGCTACACCTTC. It codes for CAISVGLDGYTF.

Comment on this clone: Different DNA sequences within this sample yield the same CDR3. The chain employs TRBV2 and TRBJ1-1; D remains ambiguous. Germline CDR1 SNHLY, CDR2 FYNNEI. Between the trimmed V and J ends, which lost 1 base and 1 base, there was a span of 4 bases. The CDR3 runs to 13 residues. The CDR3 sequence: CASSEGSNTEAFF. DNA for the CDR3: TGTGCCAGCAGTGAAGGGTCGAACACTGAAGCTTTCTTT.

The gene calls are TRBV7-2 and TRBJ1-3; possibly TRBD1 for D (6 bases). This CDR3 has 14 residues. Germline V CDR1 and CDR2: SGHTA, FQGNSA. Between the trimmed V and J ends, which lost 4 bases and 4 bases, there was a span of 11 bases. The CDR3 nucleotides read TGTGCCAGCAGCTGGGATGACAGGGGAAACACCATATATTTT. Protein product: CASSWDDRGNTIYF.

The sample holds a few counts of this clone. This chain links TRBV6-5 with TRBJ1-1; unclear D gene. Trimming took off 8 bases at V and 1 base at J, with 11 bases between the two ends. The CDR3 runs 13 residues. Germline lookup yields CDR1 MNHEY and CDR2 SVGAGI. The CDR3 DNA reads TGTGCCAGCGGGCCCAGCGGGAACACTGAAGCTTTCTTT. This gives the protein CASGPSGNTEAFF.